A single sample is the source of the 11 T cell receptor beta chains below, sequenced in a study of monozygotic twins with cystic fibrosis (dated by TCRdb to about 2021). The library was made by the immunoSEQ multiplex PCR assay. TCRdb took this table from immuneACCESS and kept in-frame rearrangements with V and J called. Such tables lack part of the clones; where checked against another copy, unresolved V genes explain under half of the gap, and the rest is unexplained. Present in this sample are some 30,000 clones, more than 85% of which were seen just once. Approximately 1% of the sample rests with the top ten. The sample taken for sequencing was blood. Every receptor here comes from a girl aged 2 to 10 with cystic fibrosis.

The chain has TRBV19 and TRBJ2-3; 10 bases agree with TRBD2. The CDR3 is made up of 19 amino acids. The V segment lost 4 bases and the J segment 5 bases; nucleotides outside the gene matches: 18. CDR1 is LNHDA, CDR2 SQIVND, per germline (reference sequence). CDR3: CASSTSRSERGGREDTQYF. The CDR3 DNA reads TGTGCCAGTAGTACCTCCAGGTCTGAGCGGGGGGGCCGAGAAGATACGCAGTATTTT.

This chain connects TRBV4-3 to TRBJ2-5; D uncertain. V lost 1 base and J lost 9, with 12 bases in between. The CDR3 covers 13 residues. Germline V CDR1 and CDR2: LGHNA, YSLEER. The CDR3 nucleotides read TGCGCCAGCAGCCAAGGAACTGAACGGGCCCAGTACTTC. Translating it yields CASSQGTERAQYF.

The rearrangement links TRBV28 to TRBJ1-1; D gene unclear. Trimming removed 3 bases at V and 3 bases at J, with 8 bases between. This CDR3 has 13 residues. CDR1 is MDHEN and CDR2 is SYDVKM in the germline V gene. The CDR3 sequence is CASSFVRHTEAFF. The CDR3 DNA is TGTGCCAGCAGTTTTGTGAGGCACACTGAAGCTTTCTTT.

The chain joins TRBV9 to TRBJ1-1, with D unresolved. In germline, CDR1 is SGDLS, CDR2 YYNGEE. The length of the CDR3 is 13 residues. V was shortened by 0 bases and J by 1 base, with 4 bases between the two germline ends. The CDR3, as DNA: TGTGCCAGCAGCGTAGAGCCGAACACTGAAGCTTTCTTT. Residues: CASSVEPNTEAFF.

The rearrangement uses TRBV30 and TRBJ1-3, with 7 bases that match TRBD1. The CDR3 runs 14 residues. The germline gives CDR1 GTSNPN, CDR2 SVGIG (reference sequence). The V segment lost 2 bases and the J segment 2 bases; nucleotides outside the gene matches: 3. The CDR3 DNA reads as TGTGCCTGGAGTTCCGGGACAGCTGGAAACACCATATATTTT. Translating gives CAWSSGTAGNTIYF.

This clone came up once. CDR3 amino acids: CASSQEWGGTGADTQYF. The CDR3 bases are TGTGCCAGCAGCCAAGAATGGGGGGGGACAGGGGCGGATACGCAGTATTTT. The rearrangement links TRBV4-2 to TRBJ2-3; 10 bases match TRBD1. Losses at the gene ends were 0 bases for V and 6 bases for J; bases not matched to a gene: 9. The CDR3 is made up of 17 amino acids. Germline CDR1 and CDR2: LGHNA and YNFKEQ.

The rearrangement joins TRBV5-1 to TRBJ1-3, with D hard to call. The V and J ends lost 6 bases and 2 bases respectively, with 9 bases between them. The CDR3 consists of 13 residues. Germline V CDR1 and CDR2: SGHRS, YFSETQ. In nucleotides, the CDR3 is TGCGCCAGCACAGAGAGTGCTGGAAACACCATATATTTT. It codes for CASTESAGNTIYF.

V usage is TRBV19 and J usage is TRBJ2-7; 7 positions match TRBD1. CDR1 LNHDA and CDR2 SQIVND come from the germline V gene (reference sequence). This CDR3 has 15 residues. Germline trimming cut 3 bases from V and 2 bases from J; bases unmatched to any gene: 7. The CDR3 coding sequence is TGTGCCAGTAGTATTGCCAAGGGGGCTGCCTACGAGCAGTACTTC. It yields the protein CASSIAKGAAYEQYF. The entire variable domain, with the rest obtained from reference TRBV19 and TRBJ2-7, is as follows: DGGITQSPKYLFRKEGQNVTLSCEQNLNHDAMYWYRQDPGQGLRLIYYSQIVNDFQKGDIAEGYSVSREKKESFPLTVTSAQKNPTAFYLCASSIAKGAAYEQYFGPGTRLTVT.

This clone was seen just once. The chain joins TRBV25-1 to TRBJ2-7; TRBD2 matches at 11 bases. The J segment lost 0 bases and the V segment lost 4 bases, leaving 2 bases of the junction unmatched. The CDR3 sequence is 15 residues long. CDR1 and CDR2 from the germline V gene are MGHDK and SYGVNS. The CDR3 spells CASSVTSGSSYEQYF. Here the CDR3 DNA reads TGTGCCAGCAGTGTAACTAGCGGGAGCTCCTACGAGCAGTACTTC.

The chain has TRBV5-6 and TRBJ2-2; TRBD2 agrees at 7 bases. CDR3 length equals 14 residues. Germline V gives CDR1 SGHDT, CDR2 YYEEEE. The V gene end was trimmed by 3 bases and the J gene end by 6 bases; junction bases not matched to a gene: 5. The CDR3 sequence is CASSSVGRSGELFF. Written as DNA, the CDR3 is TGTGCCAGCAGCTCTGTCGGGAGGTCCGGGGAGCTGTTTTTT.

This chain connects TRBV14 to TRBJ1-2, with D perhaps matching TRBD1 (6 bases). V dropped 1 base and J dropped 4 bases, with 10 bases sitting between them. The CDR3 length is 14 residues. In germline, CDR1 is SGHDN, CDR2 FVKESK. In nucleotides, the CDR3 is TGTGCCAGCAGCCAAGTCGGGACATTCTATGGCTACACCTTC. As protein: CASSQVGTFYGYTF.